This T cell receptor (beta chain) was sequenced during a study of OX40 agonist ivuxolimab in advanced cancers. Study as a whole: Patients in dose escalation had liver, melanoma, kidney or head and neck cancers. Whole-study results and caveats: Clonal expansion from baseline to week 6 occurred in both CD4+ and CD8+ T cells.

Points on this clone: The antigen is unknown.

CDR3 length: 17 residues. J was trimmed by 5 bases and V by 4 bases; bases with no gene match: 12. The germline V gene encodes CDR1 MNHEY and CDR2 SMNVEV (reference sequence). Libraries were prepared by immunoSEQ multiplex PCR; TCRdb keeps only in-frame clonotypes and omits some of them. Among about 100,000 clones, about 89% were seen once, and the ten largest hold about 0.15%. The chain joins TRBV27 to TRBJ1-4, with 8 bases lining up with TRBD1. The starting material was CD4+ or CD8+ T cells sorted from blood, obtained in a trial of the OX40 agonist ivuxolimab. The sequence was collected from an adult with an advanced solid tumor such as melanoma, head and neck, liver or kidney cancer. Here the CDR3 DNA reads TGTGCCAGCAGTTCTCTCACTGGGACAGGCCTAAATGAAAAACTGTTTTTT. Its translation: CASSSLTGTGLNEKLFF.